This T cell receptor (beta chain) appears in the sequencing data of a study of regulatory T cells in long-lasting Graves disease. There are 15 residues in the CDR3. V shed 3 bases and J 2 bases; nucleotides not matched to a gene: 2. Germline assignment: CDR1 SGDLS and CDR2 YYNGEE. Construction of the TCR beta libraries employed iRepertoire HTBI primers in conjunction with Arm-PCR of CDR3 regions. TCRdb independently ran MiXCR on the multiplex PCR reads; one entry per CDR3 protein. Among under 800,000 distinct CDR3 sequences listed, 16% were seen once. The time point here: newly diagnosed GD, antithyroid drugs for less than 3 months. Following extraction of RNA from PBMCs, that RNA was used to make the TCR library. The same sample was also used in a study of T cells in Graves' hyperthyroidism and ophthalmopathy.

V is TRBV9 and J is TRBJ2-2, with 9 nucleotides matching TRBD2. The sequencing here drew on peripheral blood mononuclear cells (PBMCs), taken at new diagnosis, from a patient treated with antithyroid drugs. The receptor was isolated from a woman aged 25 to 39 with Graves disease. In DNA form, the CDR3 reads TGTGCCAGCAGCGGCGGGACTAGCAACACCGGGGAGCTGTTTTTT. Translation gives CASSGGTSNTGELFF. Supplemented by reference TRBV9 and TRBJ2-2, the full variable domain reads DSGVTQTPKHLITATGQRVTLRCSPRSGDLSVYWYQQSLDQGLQFLIQYYNGEERAKGNILERFSAQQFPDLHSELNLSSLELGDSALYFCASSGGTSNTGELFFGEGSRLTVL.